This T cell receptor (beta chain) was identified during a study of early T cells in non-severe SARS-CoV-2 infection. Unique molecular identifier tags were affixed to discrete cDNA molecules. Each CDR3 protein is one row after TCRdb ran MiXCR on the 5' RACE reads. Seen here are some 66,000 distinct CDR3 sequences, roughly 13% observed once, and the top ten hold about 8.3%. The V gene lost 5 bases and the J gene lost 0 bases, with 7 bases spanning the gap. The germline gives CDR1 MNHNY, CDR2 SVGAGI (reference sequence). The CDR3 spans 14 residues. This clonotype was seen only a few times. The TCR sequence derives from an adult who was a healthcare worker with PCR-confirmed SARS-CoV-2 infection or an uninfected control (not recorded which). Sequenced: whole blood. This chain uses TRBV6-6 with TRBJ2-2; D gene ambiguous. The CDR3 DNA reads TGTGCCAGCAGTATAACAACGAACACCGGGGAGCTGTTTTTT. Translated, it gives CASSITTNTGELFF.